A selection of T cell receptor beta chains follows, all from one sample in a study of cytomegalovirus exposure and HLA in healthy donors. Sequencing used immunoSEQ multiplex PCR; TCRdb keeps in-frame clones, though not all of them. The sample contains approximately 170,000 clones, around 85% of which appear only once. Sequencing input: PBMCs. The receptors were gathered from a man aged 50 or older in good health and CMV-seropositive. The CDR3 runs from the conserved cysteine through the conserved F or W. D genes are given only for firm matches. Size values are once, few and many counts, or a class for expanded clones, and some rows have none.

v_call: TRBV9
clone_size: .
d_call: TRBD1
j_call: TRBJ1-1
cdr3_length: 16
cdr3_nt: TGTGCCAGCAGCGTAGGATGGAGGGGGCGAGACACTGAAGCTTTCTTT
cdr3_aa: CASSVGWRGRDTEAFF

v_call: TRBV6-1
clone_size: .
d_call: .
j_call: TRBJ2-5
cdr3_length: 15
cdr3_nt: TGTGCCAGCAGTACCGGGGTGAGTCCTTCGGAGACCCAGTACTTC
cdr3_aa: CASSTGVSPSETQYF

v_call: TRBV2
clone_size: .
d_call: TRBD1
j_call: TRBJ2-7
cdr3_length: 13
cdr3_nt: TGTGCCACCACAGGGGGGATCTCCTACGAGCAGTACTTC
cdr3_aa: CATTGGISYEQYF

v_call: TRBV4-1
clone_size: .
d_call: .
j_call: TRBJ2-7
cdr3_length: 15
cdr3_nt: TGCGCCAGCAGCCAAGAGAACGGGCCCTACGGGAAAAGGCACTTC
cdr3_aa: CASSQENGPYGKRHF

v_call: TRBV28
clone_size: .
d_call: TRBD1
j_call: TRBJ1-4
cdr3_length: 15
cdr3_nt: TGTGCCAGCAGAACCCGTCAGGGGGCTAATGAAAAACTGTTTTTT
cdr3_aa: CASRTRQGANEKLFF

v_call: TRBV29-1
clone_size: .
d_call: .
j_call: TRBJ2-2
cdr3_length: 12
cdr3_nt: TGCAGCGTTGGGACACTCACCGGGGAGCTGTTTTTT
cdr3_aa: CSVGTLTGELFF

v_call: TRBV7-9
clone_size: .
d_call: .
j_call: TRBJ1-1
cdr3_length: 12
cdr3_nt: TGTGCCAGCAGGCTAGGGGACACTGAAGCTTTCTTT
cdr3_aa: CASRLGDTEAFF

v_call: TRBV6-4
clone_size: .
d_call: .
j_call: TRBJ1-6
cdr3_length: 16
cdr3_nt: TGTGCCACCTTCCGGGCAGGGTGTTTCTATAATTCACCCCTCCACTTT
cdr3_aa: CATFRAGCFYNSPLHF

v_call: TRBV29-1
clone_size: .
d_call: .
j_call: TRBJ2-5
cdr3_length: 11
cdr3_nt: TGCAGCGTGGGGGGTGGTGAGACCCAGTACTTC
cdr3_aa: CSVGGGETQYF

v_call: TRBV11-2
clone_size: .
d_call: .
j_call: TRBJ2-1
cdr3_length: 15
cdr3_nt: TGTGCCAGCAGCTTAGTTGGGAGAAGAGTGGTTGAGCAGTTCTTC
cdr3_aa: CASSLVGRRVVEQFF

v_call: TRBV15
clone_size: .
d_call: TRBD1
j_call: TRBJ2-2
cdr3_length: 15
cdr3_nt: TGTGCCACCAGCAGAGACGACAGGGTGGCCGGGGAGCTGTTTTTT
cdr3_aa: CATSRDDRVAGELFF

v_call: TRBV11-2
clone_size: .
d_call: TRBD1
j_call: TRBJ2-3
cdr3_length: 15
cdr3_nt: TGTGCCAGCAGCCCTAGGACAGGTAGAACAGATACGCAGTATTTT
cdr3_aa: CASSPRTGRTDTQYF

v_call: TRBV25-1
clone_size: .
d_call: TRBD2
j_call: TRBJ2-1
cdr3_length: 17
cdr3_nt: TGTGCCAGCAGTGAAGGGACTAGCGGGGGGGCCTACAATGAGCAGTTCTTC
cdr3_aa: CASSEGTSGGAYNEQFF

v_call: TRBV2
clone_size: .
d_call: .
j_call: TRBJ1-2
cdr3_length: 15
cdr3_nt: TGTGCCAGCAGTGTAGCGGCAGGGATTAACTATGGCTACACCTTC
cdr3_aa: CASSVAAGINYGYTF

v_call: TRBV6-6
clone_size: .
d_call: .
j_call: TRBJ2-7
cdr3_length: 13
cdr3_nt: TGTGCCAGCACACCCCGATGGGGGCAGGAGCAGTACTTC
cdr3_aa: CASTPRWGQEQYF

v_call: TRBV5-1
clone_size: .
d_call: .
j_call: TRBJ2-5
cdr3_length: 15
cdr3_nt: TGCGCCAGCAGCCGGGGGGCGGGAAATCAAGAGACCCAGTACTTC
cdr3_aa: CASSRGAGNQETQYF

v_call: TRBV5-1
clone_size: .
d_call: TRBD1
j_call: TRBJ2-3
cdr3_length: 14
cdr3_nt: TGCGCCAGCAGCTTGGCATCAGGGGGAGATACGCAGTATTTT
cdr3_aa: CASSLASGGDTQYF

v_call: TRBV6-5
clone_size: .
d_call: TRBD1
j_call: TRBJ2-2
cdr3_length: 14
cdr3_nt: TGTGCCAGCAGGGGACAGGCGAACACCGGGGAGCTGTTTTTT
cdr3_aa: CASRGQANTGELFF

v_call: TRBV7-2
clone_size: .
d_call: .
j_call: TRBJ1-4
cdr3_length: 15
cdr3_nt: TGTGCCAGCAGCCCTCAGACAGCAACTAATGAAAAACTGTTTTTT
cdr3_aa: CASSPQTATNEKLFF

v_call: TRBV30
clone_size: .
d_call: .
j_call: TRBJ2-3
cdr3_length: 15
cdr3_nt: TGTGCCTGGAGTGTACTAGCCCATAGCACAGATACGCAGTATTTT
cdr3_aa: CAWSVLAHSTDTQYF

v_call: TRBV7-9
clone_size: .
d_call: TRBD2
j_call: TRBJ2-1
cdr3_length: 17
cdr3_nt: TGTGCCAGCAGCTCCCTAGCGGGGAGGGGCTCCTACAATGAGCAGTTCTTC
cdr3_aa: CASSSLAGRGSYNEQFF

v_call: TRBV29-1
clone_size: .
d_call: .
j_call: TRBJ2-1
cdr3_length: 14
cdr3_nt: TGCAGCGTTGAACCTCCGGGGAGTGCCCTAGAGCAGTTCTTC
cdr3_aa: CSVEPPGSALEQFF

v_call: TRBV2
clone_size: .
d_call: TRBD1
j_call: TRBJ1-1
cdr3_length: 12
cdr3_nt: TGTGCCAGCAGACTACAGGGGACGGAGGCTTTCTTT
cdr3_aa: CASRLQGTEAFF

v_call: TRBV15
clone_size: .
d_call: .
j_call: TRBJ1-6
cdr3_length: 14
cdr3_nt: TGTGCCACCAGCAGAGATGGGGGGAATTCACCCCTCCACTTT
cdr3_aa: CATSRDGGNSPLHF

v_call: TRBV5-1
clone_size: few
d_call: TRBD1
j_call: TRBJ1-2
cdr3_length: 14
cdr3_nt: TGCGCCAGCAGGCCCCAGGGGGCTAACTATGGCTACACCTTC
cdr3_aa: CASRPQGANYGYTF

v_call: TRBV2
clone_size: .
d_call: TRBD2
j_call: TRBJ2-5
cdr3_length: 15
cdr3_nt: TGTGCCAGCAACCCGACTAGCGGGGGACCAGAGACCCAGTACTTC
cdr3_aa: CASNPTSGGPETQYF

v_call: TRBV6-5
clone_size: .
d_call: .
j_call: TRBJ2-7
cdr3_length: 13
cdr3_nt: TGTGCCAGCAGTTACGGCAGGACCTACGAGCAGTACTTC
cdr3_aa: CASSYGRTYEQYF

v_call: TRBV11-3
clone_size: .
d_call: .
j_call: TRBJ2-1
cdr3_length: 17
cdr3_nt: TGTGCCAGCAGCTTAGATAGTCTAGCCGAACCGTCGCGTGAGCAGTTCTTC
cdr3_aa: CASSLDSLAEPSREQFF

v_call: TRBV7-9
clone_size: .
d_call: TRBD1
j_call: TRBJ1-1
cdr3_length: 16
cdr3_nt: TGTGCCAGCAGCTCCGTCCCCCAGGGGGAGAACACTGAAGCTTTCTTT
cdr3_aa: CASSSVPQGENTEAFF

v_call: TRBV29-1
clone_size: .
d_call: .
j_call: TRBJ2-3
cdr3_length: 14
cdr3_nt: TGCAGCGTCGAAGGCGAGAGGGGCACAGATACGCAGTATTTT
cdr3_aa: CSVEGERGTDTQYF

v_call: TRBV18
clone_size: .
d_call: .
j_call: TRBJ1-1
cdr3_length: 15
cdr3_nt: TGTGCCAGCTCACCACAAGCTCTGGGGCCCAGTGAAGCTTTCTTT
cdr3_aa: CASSPQALGPSEAFF

v_call: TRBV7-2
clone_size: .
d_call: .
j_call: TRBJ2-3
cdr3_length: 12
cdr3_nt: TGTGCCAGCAGCTTAAGCCCAGATACGCAGTATTTT
cdr3_aa: CASSLSPDTQYF

v_call: TRBV6-5
clone_size: few
d_call: .
j_call: TRBJ2-1
cdr3_length: 13
cdr3_nt: TGTGCCAGCAGTTTTCAAGGAGTGGGTGAGCAGTTCTTC
cdr3_aa: CASSFQGVGEQFF

v_call: TRBV28
clone_size: .
d_call: .
j_call: TRBJ1-5
cdr3_length: 13
cdr3_nt: TGTGCCGGTGGGAGGGATAGCAATCAGCCCCAGCATTTT
cdr3_aa: CAGGRDSNQPQHF

v_call: TRBV7-9
clone_size: .
d_call: .
j_call: TRBJ2-3
cdr3_length: 14
cdr3_nt: TGTGCCAGCAGCTTAGACAGGGCCGGGGATACGCAGTATTTT
cdr3_aa: CASSLDRAGDTQYF

v_call: TRBV18
clone_size: .
d_call: .
j_call: TRBJ1-1
cdr3_length: 13
cdr3_nt: TGTGCCAGCTCACCACTAGGGGGAACTGAAGCTTTCTTT
cdr3_aa: CASSPLGGTEAFF

v_call: TRBV2
clone_size: .
d_call: TRBD2
j_call: TRBJ2-3
cdr3_length: 13
cdr3_nt: TGTGCCAGCAAACGGGGGGGGGCAGATACGCAGTATTTT
cdr3_aa: CASKRGGADTQYF

v_call: TRBV7-9
clone_size: .
d_call: TRBD2
j_call: TRBJ2-7
cdr3_length: 16
cdr3_nt: TGTGCCAGCAGCTTACAGGGCGCGGGAGGATCAGCCGAGCAGTACTTC
cdr3_aa: CASSLQGAGGSAEQYF

v_call: TRBV6-5
clone_size: .
d_call: .
j_call: TRBJ2-1
cdr3_length: 15
cdr3_nt: TGTGCCAGCAGTTACTCGAGGGGCGGGGTCAATGAGCAGTTCTTC
cdr3_aa: CASSYSRGGVNEQFF

v_call: TRBV30
clone_size: once
d_call: .
j_call: TRBJ1-3
cdr3_length: 13
cdr3_nt: TGTGCCTGGAGACCCATGGGCGGAAACACCATATATTTT
cdr3_aa: CAWRPMGGNTIYF

v_call: TRBV6-1
clone_size: .
d_call: TRBD2
j_call: TRBJ2-5
cdr3_length: 14
cdr3_nt: TGTGCCAGCACCAGAGCGGGGCAGGGAGAGACCCAGTACTTC
cdr3_aa: CASTRAGQGETQYF

v_call: TRBV7-2
clone_size: .
d_call: .
j_call: TRBJ2-3
cdr3_length: 14
cdr3_nt: TGTGCCAGCAGCCCAGGGCGATCAATAGATACGCAGTATTTT
cdr3_aa: CASSPGRSIDTQYF

v_call: TRBV5-6
clone_size: .
d_call: TRBD2
j_call: TRBJ2-3
cdr3_length: 17
cdr3_nt: TGTGCCAGCAGCTTGATAGCAGCAGGACTAGCAGGGGATACGCAGTATTTT
cdr3_aa: CASSLIAAGLAGDTQYF

v_call: TRBV6-1
clone_size: .
d_call: .
j_call: TRBJ1-2
cdr3_length: 15
cdr3_nt: TGTGCCAGCAGTGAATTCACGGCGGCTAACTATGGCTACACCTTC
cdr3_aa: CASSEFTAANYGYTF

v_call: TRBV7-9
clone_size: few
d_call: .
j_call: TRBJ2-7
cdr3_length: 15
cdr3_nt: TGTGCCAGCAGCTTAGCAGGGGCGCTCGGGTACGAGCAGTACTTC
cdr3_aa: CASSLAGALGYEQYF

v_call: TRBV10-3
clone_size: .
d_call: TRBD2
j_call: TRBJ2-7
cdr3_length: 14
cdr3_nt: TGTGCCATCAGTGTGGTAGCGGGAGCTTACGAGCAGTACTTC
cdr3_aa: CAISVVAGAYEQYF

v_call: TRBV25-1
clone_size: .
d_call: TRBD2
j_call: TRBJ2-3
cdr3_length: 16
cdr3_nt: TGTGCCAGCAGTGACCCAACTAGCGGGGGGTATGATACGCAGTATTTT
cdr3_aa: CASSDPTSGGYDTQYF

v_call: TRBV11-1
clone_size: .
d_call: TRBD1
j_call: TRBJ2-1
cdr3_length: 14
cdr3_nt: TGTGCCAGCAGCTTGAGGGGGCTCTACAATGAGCAGTTCTTC
cdr3_aa: CASSLRGLYNEQFF

v_call: TRBV5-1
clone_size: .
d_call: TRBD1
j_call: TRBJ1-1
cdr3_length: 14
cdr3_nt: TGCGCCAGCAGCAAGGGGGCCGTTGACACTGAAGCTTTCTTT
cdr3_aa: CASSKGAVDTEAFF

v_call: TRBV19
clone_size: once
d_call: TRBD1
j_call: TRBJ1-1
cdr3_length: 14
cdr3_nt: TGTGCCAGTAGCCTCGACAGGGCGAACACTGAAGCTTTCTTT
cdr3_aa: CASSLDRANTEAFF

v_call: TRBV30
clone_size: .
d_call: .
j_call: TRBJ1-5
cdr3_length: 13
cdr3_nt: TGTGCCTGGAGTTTGGACACATATCAGCCCCAGCATTTT
cdr3_aa: CAWSLDTYQPQHF

v_call: TRBV7-9
clone_size: .
d_call: .
j_call: TRBJ1-1
cdr3_length: 13
cdr3_nt: TGTGCCAGCAGCTTAGCTCGGGGCACTGAAGCTTTCTTT
cdr3_aa: CASSLARGTEAFF

v_call: TRBV7-6
clone_size: .
d_call: .
j_call: TRBJ2-2
cdr3_length: 14
cdr3_nt: TGTGCCAGCAGCATTACAGGGCCCACCGGGGAGCTGTTTTTT
cdr3_aa: CASSITGPTGELFF

v_call: TRBV6-1
clone_size: .
d_call: .
j_call: TRBJ2-7
cdr3_length: 13
cdr3_nt: TGTGCCACCGGGACAAGAACTTTCTACGAGCAGTACTTC
cdr3_aa: CATGTRTFYEQYF

v_call: TRBV28
clone_size: .
d_call: .
j_call: TRBJ1-1
cdr3_length: 17
cdr3_nt: TGTGCCAGCAGTTTACGAACATCTTCCGACATGAACACTGAAGCTTTCTTT
cdr3_aa: CASSLRTSSDMNTEAFF